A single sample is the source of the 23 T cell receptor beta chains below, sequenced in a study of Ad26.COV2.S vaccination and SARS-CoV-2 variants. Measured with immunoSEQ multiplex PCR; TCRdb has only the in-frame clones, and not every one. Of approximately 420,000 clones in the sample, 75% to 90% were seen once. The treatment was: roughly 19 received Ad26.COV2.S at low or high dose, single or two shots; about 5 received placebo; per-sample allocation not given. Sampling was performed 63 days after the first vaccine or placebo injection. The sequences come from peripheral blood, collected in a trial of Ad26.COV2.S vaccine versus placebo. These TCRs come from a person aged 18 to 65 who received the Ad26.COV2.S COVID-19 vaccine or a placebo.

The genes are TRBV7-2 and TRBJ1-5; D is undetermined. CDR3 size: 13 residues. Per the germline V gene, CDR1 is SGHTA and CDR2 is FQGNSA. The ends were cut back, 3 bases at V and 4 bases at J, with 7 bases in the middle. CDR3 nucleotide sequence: TGTGCCAGCAGCTTGGAAGCTAATCAGCCCCAGCATTTT. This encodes CASSLEANQPQHF.

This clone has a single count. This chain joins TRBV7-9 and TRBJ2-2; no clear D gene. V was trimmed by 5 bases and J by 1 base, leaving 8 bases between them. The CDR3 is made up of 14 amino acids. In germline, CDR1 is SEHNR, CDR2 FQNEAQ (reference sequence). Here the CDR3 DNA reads TGTGCCAGCAGCCCCACTATGAACACCGGGGAGCTGTTTTTT. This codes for CASSPTMNTGELFF.

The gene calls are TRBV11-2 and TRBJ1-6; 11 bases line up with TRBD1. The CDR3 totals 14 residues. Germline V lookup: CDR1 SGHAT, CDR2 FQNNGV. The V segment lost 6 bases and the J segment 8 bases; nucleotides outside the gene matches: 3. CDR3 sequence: CASRPGQGDSPLHF. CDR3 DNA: TGTGCCAGCAGACCGGGACAGGGGGATTCACCCCTCCACTTT.

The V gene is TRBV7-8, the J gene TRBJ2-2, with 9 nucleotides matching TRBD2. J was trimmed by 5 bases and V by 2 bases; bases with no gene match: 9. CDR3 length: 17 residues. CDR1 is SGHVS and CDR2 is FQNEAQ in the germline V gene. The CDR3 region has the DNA TGTGCCAGCAGCTTACGGGGACTAGCAGAAGGGACCGGGGAGCTGTTTTTT. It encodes CASSLRGLAEGTGELFF.

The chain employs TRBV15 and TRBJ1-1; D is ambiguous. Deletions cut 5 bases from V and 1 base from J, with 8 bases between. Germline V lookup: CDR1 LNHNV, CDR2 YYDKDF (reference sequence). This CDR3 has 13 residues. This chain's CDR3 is CATSLSTNTEAFF. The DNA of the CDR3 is TGTGCCACCAGCCTTTCGACGAACACTGAAGCTTTCTTT.

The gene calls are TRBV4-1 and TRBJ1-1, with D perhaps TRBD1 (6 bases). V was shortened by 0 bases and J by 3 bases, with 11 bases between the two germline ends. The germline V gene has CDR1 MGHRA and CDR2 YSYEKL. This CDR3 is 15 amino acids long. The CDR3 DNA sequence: TGCGCCAGCAGCCAAGATTGGGCAGGGGACACTGAAGCTTTCTTT. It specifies CASSQDWAGDTEAFF.

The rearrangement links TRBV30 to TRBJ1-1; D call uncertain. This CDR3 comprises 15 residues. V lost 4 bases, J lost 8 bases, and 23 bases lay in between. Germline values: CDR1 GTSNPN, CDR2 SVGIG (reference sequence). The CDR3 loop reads CAWTGRGDGVREAFF. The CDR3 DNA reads TGTGCCTGGACCGGGCGGGGAGACGGAGTTAGGGAAGCTTTCTTT.

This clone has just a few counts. The CDR3 here is CASSLNRNYGYTF. The CDR3 DNA sequence: TGTGCCAGCAGCTTGAACCGGAACTATGGCTACACCTTC. This sequence joins TRBV7-6 and TRBJ1-2; D not resolved. Germline V gene data show CDR1 as SGHVS and CDR2 as FNYEAQ. This CDR3 spans 13 amino acids. The germline V and J ends were trimmed by 3 bases and 2 bases, with 7 bases remaining between them.

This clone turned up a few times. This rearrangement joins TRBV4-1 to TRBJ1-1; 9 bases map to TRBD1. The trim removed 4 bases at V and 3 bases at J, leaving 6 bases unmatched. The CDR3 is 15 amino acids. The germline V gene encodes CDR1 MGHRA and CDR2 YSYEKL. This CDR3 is CASSRIQGAHTEAFF. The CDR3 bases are TGCGCCAGCAGCCGGATACAGGGGGCGCACACTGAAGCTTTCTTT.

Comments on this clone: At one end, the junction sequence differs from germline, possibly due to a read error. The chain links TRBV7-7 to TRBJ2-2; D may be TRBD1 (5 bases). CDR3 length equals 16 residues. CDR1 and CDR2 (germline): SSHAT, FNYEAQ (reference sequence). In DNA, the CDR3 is TGTGCTAGCAGCTTAGGTGCGCAGGGAAACACCGGGGAGCTGTTTTTT. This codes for CASSLGAQGNTGELFF.

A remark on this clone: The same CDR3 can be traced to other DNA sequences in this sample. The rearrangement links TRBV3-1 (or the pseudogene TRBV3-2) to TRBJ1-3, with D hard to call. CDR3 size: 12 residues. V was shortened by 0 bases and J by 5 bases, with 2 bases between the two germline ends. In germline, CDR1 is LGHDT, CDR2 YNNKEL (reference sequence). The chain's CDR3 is CASSQDRNTIYF. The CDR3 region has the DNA TGTGCCAGCAGCCAAGACAGAAACACCATATATTTT.

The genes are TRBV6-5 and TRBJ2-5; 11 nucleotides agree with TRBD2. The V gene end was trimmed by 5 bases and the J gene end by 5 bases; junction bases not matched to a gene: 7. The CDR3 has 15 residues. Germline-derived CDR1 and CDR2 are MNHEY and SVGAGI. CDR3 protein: CASSHSGGAVETQYF. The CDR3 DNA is TGTGCCAGCAGTCATAGCGGGGGGGCAGTGGAGACCCAGTACTTC.

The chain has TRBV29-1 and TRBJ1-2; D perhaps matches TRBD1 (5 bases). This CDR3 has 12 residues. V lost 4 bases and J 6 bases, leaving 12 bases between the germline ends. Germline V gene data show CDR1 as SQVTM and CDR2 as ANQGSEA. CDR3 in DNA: TGCAGCGTTGCCCCAACAGGCCATGGCTACACCTTC. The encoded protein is CSVAPTGHGYTF.

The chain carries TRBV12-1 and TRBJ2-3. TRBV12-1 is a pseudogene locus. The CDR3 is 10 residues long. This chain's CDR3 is CASRLVTQYF. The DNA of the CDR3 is TGTGCCAGCAGGTTGGTTACGCAGTATTTT.

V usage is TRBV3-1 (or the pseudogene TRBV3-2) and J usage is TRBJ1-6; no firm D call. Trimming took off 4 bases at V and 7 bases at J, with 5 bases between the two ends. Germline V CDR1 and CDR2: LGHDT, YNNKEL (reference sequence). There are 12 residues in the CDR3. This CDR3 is CASSLRNSPLHF. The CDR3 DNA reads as TGTGCCAGCAGCCTACGGAATTCACCCCTCCACTTT.

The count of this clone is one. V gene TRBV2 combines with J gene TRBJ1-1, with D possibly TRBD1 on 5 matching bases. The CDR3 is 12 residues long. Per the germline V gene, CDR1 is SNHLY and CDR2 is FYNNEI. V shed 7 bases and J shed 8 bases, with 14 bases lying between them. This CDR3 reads CASTEGRVEAFF. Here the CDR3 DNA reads TGTGCCAGCACCGAGGGACGGGTGGAAGCTTTCTTT. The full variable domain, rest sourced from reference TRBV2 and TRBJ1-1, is EPEVTQTPSHQVTQMGQEVILRCVPISNHLYFYWYRQILGQKVEFLVSFYNNEISEKSEIFDDQFSVERPDGSNFTLKIRSTKLEDSAMYFCASTEGRVEAFFGQGTRLTVV.

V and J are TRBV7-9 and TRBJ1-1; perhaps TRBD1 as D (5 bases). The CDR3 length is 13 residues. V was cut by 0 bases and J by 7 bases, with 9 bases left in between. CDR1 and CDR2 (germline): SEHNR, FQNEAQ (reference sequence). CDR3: CASSLAAGIEAFF. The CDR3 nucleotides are TGTGCCAGCAGCTTAGCGGCAGGGATTGAAGCTTTCTTT.

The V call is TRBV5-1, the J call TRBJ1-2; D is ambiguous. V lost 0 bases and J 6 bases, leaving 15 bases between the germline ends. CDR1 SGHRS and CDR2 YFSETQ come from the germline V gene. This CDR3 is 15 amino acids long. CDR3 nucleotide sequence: TGCGCCAGCAGCTTGGCTGGCGGATTCCGAGATGGCTACACCTTC. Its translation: CASSLAGGFRDGYTF.

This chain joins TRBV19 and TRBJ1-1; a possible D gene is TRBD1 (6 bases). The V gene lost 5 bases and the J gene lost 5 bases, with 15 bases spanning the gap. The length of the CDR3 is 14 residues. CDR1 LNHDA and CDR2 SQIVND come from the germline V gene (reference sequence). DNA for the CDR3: TGTGCCAGTAGTTACGGGGGGCAGGGGACTGAAGCTTTCTTT. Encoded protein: CASSYGGQGTEAFF.

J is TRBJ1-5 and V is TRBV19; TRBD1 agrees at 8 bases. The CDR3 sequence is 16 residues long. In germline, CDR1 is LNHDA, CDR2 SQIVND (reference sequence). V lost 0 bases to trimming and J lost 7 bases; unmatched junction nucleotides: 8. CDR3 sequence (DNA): TGTGCCAGTAGTATAGAAGTGGCAGGGGGCACCCAGCCCCAGCATTTT. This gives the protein CASSIEVAGGTQPQHF.

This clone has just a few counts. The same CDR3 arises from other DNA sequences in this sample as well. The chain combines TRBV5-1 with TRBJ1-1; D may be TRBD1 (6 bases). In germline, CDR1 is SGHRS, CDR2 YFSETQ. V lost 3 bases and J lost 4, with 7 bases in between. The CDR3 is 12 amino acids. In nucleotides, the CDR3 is TGCGCCAGCAGCTCGGACAGCACTGAAGCTTTCTTT. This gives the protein CASSSDSTEAFF.

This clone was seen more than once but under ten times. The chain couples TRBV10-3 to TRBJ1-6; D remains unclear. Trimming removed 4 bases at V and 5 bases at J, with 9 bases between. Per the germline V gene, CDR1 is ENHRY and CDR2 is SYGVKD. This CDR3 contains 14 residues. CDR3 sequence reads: CAISGWQDNSPLHF. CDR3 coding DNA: TGTGCCATCAGTGGTTGGCAGGATAATTCACCCCTCCACTTT.

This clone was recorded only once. CDR3 protein: CASSLGTGGLETQYF. The CDR3 bases are TGTGCCAGCAGCTTAGGAACAGGGGGCTTAGAGACCCAGTACTTC. The genes are TRBV13 and TRBJ2-5; 9 bases match TRBD1. CDR1 is PRHDT and CDR2 is FYEKMQ in the germline V gene (reference sequence). The CDR3 loop spans 15 amino acids. J was trimmed by 4 bases and V by 0 bases; bases with no gene match: 3.